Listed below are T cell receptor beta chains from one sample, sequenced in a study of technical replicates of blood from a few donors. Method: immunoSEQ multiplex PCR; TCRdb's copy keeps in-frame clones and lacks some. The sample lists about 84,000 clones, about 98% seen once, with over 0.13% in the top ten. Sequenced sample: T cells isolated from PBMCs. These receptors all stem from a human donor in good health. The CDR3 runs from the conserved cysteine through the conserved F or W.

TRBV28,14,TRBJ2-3,CASLSTGQWWTQYF
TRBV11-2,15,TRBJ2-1,CASSFSGSGNNEQFF
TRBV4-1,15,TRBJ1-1,CASSQGYGTAFEAFF
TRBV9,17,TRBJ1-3,CASSEDSFFASGNTIYF
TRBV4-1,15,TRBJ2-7,CASSHSVIGGYEQYF
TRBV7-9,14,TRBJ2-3,CASSLAGLVRTQYF
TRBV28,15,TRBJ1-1,CASIRSVGFDTEAFF
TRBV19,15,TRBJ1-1,CASSFSGTGLSEAFF
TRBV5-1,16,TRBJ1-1,CASSQRDSSFVTEAFF
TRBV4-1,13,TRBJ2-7,CASSPGTVDEQYF
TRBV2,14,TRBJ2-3,CASRGTFLGDTQYF
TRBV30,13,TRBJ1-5,CAWSNRANQPQHF
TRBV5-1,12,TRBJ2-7,CASSPPGDEQYF
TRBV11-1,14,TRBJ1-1,CASSLVRSNGEAFF
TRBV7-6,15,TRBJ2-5,CASSFGLGGSETQYF
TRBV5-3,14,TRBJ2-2,CARSFGSTTGELFF
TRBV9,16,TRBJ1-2,CASSVEGTGENYGYTF
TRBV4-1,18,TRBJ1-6,CASSQVRDKNSYNSPLHF